This T cell receptor (beta chain) was obtained from a study of cytomegalovirus exposure and HLA in healthy donors (dated by TCRdb to between 2016 and 2019). About the investigation overall: According to a later analysis, one platform produced both the roughly 130 validation repertoires and the approximately 600 repertoires of the first cohort. The aim of the study was to test whether cataloging public T cell receptors could identify signatures of past pathogen exposure. Besides the first cohort of 666 subjects, a separate validation cohort made up of 90 to 150 different subjects was used. The study combined high-throughput TCR immunosequencing, statistical association of individual TCRs with disease status, and machine learning to predict cytomegalovirus infection status.

The donors were included in the validation cohort of 100 to 150 subjects, a group kept apart from the roughly 670-subject first cohort. Libraries were built with the immunoSEQ multiplex PCR assay. Processing in the source paper ran as follows. A statistical classification framework was built for diagnosing cytomegalovirus status from the catalog of TCR beta chain sequences. Here the immuneACCESS table is served through TCRdb, limited to in-frame sequences with V and J called. Missing clones are a known gap in these copies; in checked studies unresolved V genes cover under half, and the rest lacks a known reason. V and J calls and clone size are given by that table; D and trimming were obtained from the DNA. The sample table shows tens of thousands of clones, and 85% to 95% are seen once. The ten largest clones capture 0.6% to 0.7% of the sample. The investigation overall reported the following: A total of some 180 TCR beta chains were listed by the study as associated with cytomegalovirus. While some public TCRs were present in many individuals, most TCR sequences turned up only very rarely across donors. A later analysis lacked HLA typing for the validation cohort, so it scored co-occurrence in that cohort across all 110 or so repertoires. Cytomegalovirus status was reported to be diagnosed by the classifier with high specificity and sensitivity in both the original and validation cohorts. The authors suggested that the approach could potentially be extended to other disease states and immunological phenotypes. A few of the identified cytomegalovirus-associated TCR beta chains were confirmed in vitro to be specific for cytomegalovirus antigens. Of the cluster scores, 85% to 95% were above 0 in a later analysis, which found that TCRs clustered in the first cohort also tended to co-occur in the 95 to 150 validation repertoires.

Regarding this clone: What this receptor recognizes is not known. Qualities for individual bases were not recorded, and no much larger clone is one base off.

The CDR3 runs 14 residues from the cysteine to the phenylalanine. Only the CDR3 portion is preserved as DNA: 42 bases, with reading frame beginning at the first base. Relative to germline, V is 2 bases shorter and J is 0 bases shorter, with 8 bases between their ends. CDR1 and CDR2, per the germline V gene, are SGDLS and YYNGEE. The receptor comes from a young woman in good health and CMV-seronegative. Sequencing was carried out using PBMCs. The rearrangement joined TRBV9 to TRBJ1-1; there is no confident call for the D gene. The CDR3 protein is CASSVTNMNTEAFF. The sequenced DNA is TGTGCCAGCAGCGTTACCAACATGAACACTGAAGCTTTCTTT.